The source of this T cell receptor beta chain is a study of blood T cell repertoires in COVID-19 (TCRdb year 2020). Concerning the study at large: Samples from collaborators originated in the United States, Italy and Spain and spanned both the acute and convalescent phases of COVID-19. The material from the prospective study consisted of cDNA or gDNA derived from T cells, B-cell-depleted T cells, or PBMCs. The dataset comprised deeply sampled blood TCRbeta repertoires from subjects exposed to, actively infected with, or recovered from COVID-19. The repertoires were released in a freely available public database intended as a resource for research on the immune response to SARS-CoV-2. Samples came from the ongoing ImmuneRACE study (first 160 participants) plus 1,254 subjects from 6 global collaborators. The sample metadata nearly always contained a de-identified subject ID, COVID-19 status, age in years and sex. Where HLA class I and class II types were available, the types were taken from metadata supplied by the sample provider, not from assay-based typing. Overall study results and their limits: Clinical and demographic metadata were provided uncurated, with the amount varying by source and participant.

The immunoSEQ Assay, a bias-controlled multiplex PCR, was used to amplify TCRbeta CDR3 regions from genomic DNA. The authors' pipeline ran thus. The number of nucleated cells in each sample was estimated from the amplification of reference gene primers within the assay. Sequence reads were collapsed and filtered to measure the absolute abundance of every unique TCRbeta CDR3 rearrangement. For each sample, productive Simpson clonality was calculated as the square root of Simpson's diversity index over productive rearrangements. The table comes from immuneACCESS by way of TCRdb, which keeps in-frame sequences with V and J called. Part of the clones is missing from these tables; in studies checked, under half for an unresolved V gene and the rest for unknown reasons. V, J and clone size reflect that table, while D and trimming were determined from the DNA. Within this sample are about 390,000 clones, with about 87% of them counted one time only. The ten largest clones add up to 10% of the sample.

Participants in the prospective study were enrolled through a virtual design, were aged roughly 18 to 100 years, and lived in roughly 24 United States geographic areas. To assign participants to cohorts, the prospective study relied on clinical history that participants themselves reported in a screening survey and a study questionnaire. For ImmuneRACE Cohort 3, a participant was defined as recovered based on two consecutive negative NP/OP PCR tests, clearance by a healthcare professional, or resolution of symptoms. In the prospective study, mobile phlebotomists collected whole blood, serum and a nasopharyngeal or oropharyngeal swab from each participant. Over an approximately 2-month period, participants in the prospective study had the option of providing additional blood draws and questionnaires. Blood samples from the prospective study were shipped frozen or at room temperature prior to DNA extraction.

Remarks on this clone: Its antigen is still unknown. Per-base quality was not reported, and no clone a single base away is much larger than it.

According to the germline V gene, CDR1 reads MNHEY and CDR2 reads SVGAGI. The trim is 6 bases for V and 0 bases for J, with a gap of 11 bases between the germline ends. CDR3 length: 14 amino acids, cysteine to phenylalanine. Only the CDR3 region is kept as DNA, spanning 42 bases read in frame from base 1. The source of this sequence is a woman between 50 and 59 years old who had recovered from COVID-19. The source material was PBMCs or T cells enriched from blood (not recorded which). This sequence uses TRBV6-5 and TRBJ1-1; no D gene call is confident. The CDR3 reads as follows: CASRADGMNTEAFF. The base sequence is TGTGCCAGCAGAGCGGACGGAATGAACACTGAAGCTTTCTTT.